Following are 18 T cell receptor beta chains from one sample sequenced in a study of blood T cell repertoires in COVID-19. Assay used: immunoSEQ multiplex PCR; TCRdb lists only in-frame clones, some missing. The sample contains hundreds of thousands of clones, around 91% of which appear only once. Specimen: PBMCs or T cells enriched from blood (not recorded which). These receptors originate from a man aged 30 to 45 who had recovered from COVID-19.

This chain joins TRBV30 and TRBJ1-5; D call uncertain. Germline CDR1 reads GTSNPN; CDR2 reads SVGIG (reference sequence). The CDR3 contains 13 residues. The V gene lost 1 base and the J gene lost 7 bases, with 11 bases spanning the gap. Written as DNA, the CDR3 is TGTGCCTGGAGTGGACAAAGCGGGCAGCCCCAGCATTTT. Encoded protein: CAWSGQSGQPQHF. Complete variable domain (other parts from reference TRBV30 and TRBJ1-5): SQTIHQWPATLVQPVGSPLSLECTVEGTSNPNLYWYRQAAGRGLQLLFYSVGIGQISSEVPQNLSASRPQDRQFILSSKKLLLSDSGFYLCAWSGQSGQPQHFGDGTRLSIL.

The DNA for the CDR3 is TGTGCCAGCAGCCGCTTAGGGGAGCCCCAGCATTTT. Encoded protein: CASSRLGEPQHF. The chain is built from TRBV3-1 (or the pseudogene TRBV3-2) and TRBJ1-5; TRBD1 might be the D (5 bases). The CDR3 has 12 amino acids. CDR1 and CDR2 (germline): LGHDT, YNNKEL (reference sequence). With 4 bases removed from V and 8 bases from J, the gap between germline ends came to 9 bases.

This clone has just a few counts. This sequence joins TRBV5-1 and TRBJ2-1; D is uncertain. The ends were cut back, 0 bases at V and 6 bases at J, with 10 bases in the middle. From germline, CDR1 is SGHRS and CDR2 YFSETQ. The CDR3 loop spans 14 amino acids. The CDR3 here is CASSLEHFSNEQFF. CDR3 DNA sequence: TGCGCCAGCAGCTTGGAGCATTTTTCCAATGAGCAGTTCTTC.

V gene TRBV11-2 combines with J gene TRBJ2-5; the D is unclear. The CDR3 sequence is 13 residues long. Germline V lookup: CDR1 SGHAT, CDR2 FQNNGV. Trimming removed 1 base at V and 5 bases at J, with 8 bases between. CDR3 DNA sequence: TGTGCCAGCAGCTTAGGTGACGGGGAGACCCAGTACTTC. Protein sequence: CASSLGDGETQYF.

The chain combines TRBV6-5 with TRBJ2-1; 9 nucleotides line up with TRBD2. CDR1 and CDR2 (germline): MNHEY, SVGAGI. This CDR3 spans 16 amino acids. With V trimmed by 2 bases and J by 2 bases, 4 bases remained unmatched. The DNA for the CDR3 is TGTGCCAGCAGTTACCTTAGCGGGAGTGCCTACAATGAGCAGTTCTTC. Its protein is CASSYLSGSAYNEQFF.

This clone has only one observation. The genes are TRBV18 and TRBJ1-2; D perhaps matches TRBD1 (6 bases). The CDR3 has 13 amino acids. V was pared by 4 bases and J by 8 bases, with 14 bases between. CDR1 is KGHSH and CDR2 is LQKENI in the germline V gene. The CDR3, as DNA: TGTGCCAGCTCACTTGGGACATTCGGCGGCTACACCTTC. Translation: CASSLGTFGGYTF.

The chain employs TRBV2 and TRBJ1-5, with 11 positions matching TRBD1. Germline V CDR1 and CDR2: SNHLY, FYNNEI. The V segment lost 3 bases and the J segment 7 bases; nucleotides outside the gene matches: 2. CDR3 length equals 14 residues. The CDR3 DNA reads as TGTGCCAGCAGTGAGGGACAGGGGGTGCAGCCCCAGCATTTT. This gives the protein CASSEGQGVQPQHF.

The chain employs TRBV7-9 and TRBJ2-1, with unresolved D. V lost 0 bases and J lost 9, with 6 bases in between. CDR1 is SEHNR and CDR2 is FQNEAQ in the germline V gene (reference sequence). This CDR3 is 12 amino acids long. The CDR3 loop reads CASSLAFGEQFF. CDR3 nucleotide sequence: TGTGCCAGCAGCTTAGCCTTCGGTGAGCAGTTCTTC.

This chain links TRBV18 with TRBJ1-1, with unresolved D. The CDR3 is 14 residues long. Trimming left V 2 bases short and J 1 base short, with 8 bases between. CDR1 KGHSH and CDR2 LQKENI come from the germline V gene. CDR3 residues: CASSPSSPNTEAFF. For the CDR3, the DNA is TGTGCCAGCTCACCATCCTCTCCGAACACTGAAGCTTTCTTT.

The chain couples TRBV12-3 or TRBV12-4 to TRBJ2-6; the D is unclear. The V end was cut by 6 bases, the J end by 0 bases, with 3 bases between. This CDR3 is 13 amino acids long. The CDR3 sequence is CASSRSGANVLTF. In DNA, the CDR3 is TGTGCCAGCAGCCGCTCTGGGGCCAACGTCCTGACTTTC.

The V and J genes are TRBV6-5 and TRBJ2-5, with a possible D match to TRBD2 (6 bases). The CDR3 sequence is 14 residues long. Deletions cut 5 bases from V and 7 bases from J, with 17 bases between. The V gene's germline CDR1 is MNHEY and CDR2 SVGAGI. CDR3 coding DNA: TGTGCCAGCAGTCCCGCCGGGGGAGTTGGGACCCAGTACTTC. This translates into CASSPAGGVGTQYF.

This clone was detected once. This chain joins TRBV28 and TRBJ1-1; 10 nucleotides agree with TRBD1. The V segment lost 11 bases and the J segment 2 bases; nucleotides outside the gene matches: 5. Germline assignment: CDR1 MDHEN and CDR2 SYDVKM. The CDR3 length is 13 residues. The CDR3, as DNA: TGTGCCTTGGGACAGGGGCCTAACACTGAAGCTTTCTTT. Protein sequence: CALGQGPNTEAFF.

This rearrangement joins TRBV28 to TRBJ2-5; 11 positions agree with TRBD2. V trimming: 6 bases; J trimming: 3 bases; junction bases outside the gene matches: 21. Germline CDR1 reads MDHEN; CDR2 reads SYDVKM. CDR3 length: 20 amino acids. The CDR3 loop reads CASRPLDRGRGLAVKETQYF. In nucleotides, the CDR3 is TGTGCCAGCAGGCCGCTGGACAGGGGCAGGGGACTAGCGGTTAAAGAGACCCAGTACTTC.

V and J are TRBV2 and TRBJ1-5; 11 positions agree with TRBD1. CDR3 size: 16 residues. Germline CDR1 is SNHLY and CDR2 is FYNNEI. V shed 10 bases, J shed 6 bases, and the junction held 14 bases outside the gene matches. The CDR3: CAITGTGGSVRQPQHF. As DNA, the CDR3 is TGTGCCATAACCGGGACAGGGGGATCGGTTCGTCAGCCCCAGCATTTT.

The chain recombines TRBV9 with TRBJ1-1, with D tentatively TRBD1 (6 bases). Germline V gene data show CDR1 as SGDLS and CDR2 as YYNGEE. Trimming removed 2 bases at V and 3 bases at J, with 8 bases between. This CDR3 contains 13 residues. The CDR3: CASSVTGHTEAFF. CDR3 nucleotide sequence: TGTGCCAGCAGCGTTACAGGGCACACTGAAGCTTTCTTT.

J is TRBJ2-3 and V is TRBV11-2; tentatively, D is TRBD1 (6 bases). V was shortened by 3 bases and J by 4 bases, with 8 bases between the two germline ends. The length of the CDR3 is 13 residues. Looked up from germline, CDR1 is SGHAT and CDR2 is FQNNGV. This CDR3 is CASSLGTPDTQYF. CDR3 DNA sequence: TGTGCCAGCAGCTTGGGGACACCAGATACGCAGTATTTT.

This clone was detected only once. Other DNA variants within this sample encode the same CDR3. J is TRBJ2-7 and V is TRBV20-1; D gene unclear. The ends were cut back, 5 bases at V and 0 bases at J, with 5 bases in the middle. Germline CDR1 and CDR2: DFQATT and SNEGSKA (reference sequence). The CDR3 consists of 11 residues. The CDR3 DNA follows: TGCAGTGCTGCCGGCTCCTACGAGCAGTACTTC. Amino acids: CSAAGSYEQYF.

The chain carries TRBV12-5 and TRBJ2-6; D remains ambiguous. The V and J ends lost 5 bases and 1 base respectively, with 6 bases between them. Germline loops: CDR1 LGHNT, CDR2 FRNRAP. There are 14 residues in the CDR3. CDR3 nucleotides: TGTGCTAGTGGTCCAATTTCTGGGGCCAACGTCCTGACTTTC. Amino acid sequence: CASGPISGANVLTF.